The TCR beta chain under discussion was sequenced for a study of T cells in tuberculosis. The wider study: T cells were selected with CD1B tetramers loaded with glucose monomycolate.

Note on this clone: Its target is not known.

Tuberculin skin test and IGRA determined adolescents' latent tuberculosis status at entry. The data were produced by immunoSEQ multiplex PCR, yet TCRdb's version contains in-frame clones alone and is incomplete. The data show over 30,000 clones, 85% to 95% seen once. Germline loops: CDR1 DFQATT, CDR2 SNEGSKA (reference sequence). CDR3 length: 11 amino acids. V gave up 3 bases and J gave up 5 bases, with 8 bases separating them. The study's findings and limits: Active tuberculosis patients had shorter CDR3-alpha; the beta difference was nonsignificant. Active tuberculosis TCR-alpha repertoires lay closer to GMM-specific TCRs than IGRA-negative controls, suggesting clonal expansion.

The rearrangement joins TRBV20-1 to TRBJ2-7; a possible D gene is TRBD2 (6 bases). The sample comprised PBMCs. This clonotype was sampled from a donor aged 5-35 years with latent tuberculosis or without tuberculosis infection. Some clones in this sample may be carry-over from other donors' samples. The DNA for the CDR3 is TGCAGTGCTAGGGGGGGTAACGAGCAGTACTTC. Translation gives CSARGGNEQYF.